This is a list of T cell receptor beta chains from one sample in a study of T cells in Graves' hyperthyroidism and ophthalmopathy. TCRdb analysed the multiplex PCR reads with MiXCR anew, one entry per CDR3 protein. Here the sample spans 750,000 to 900,000 distinct CDR3 sequences, roughly 40% being singletons. Input material: blood. The receptors shown here come from a man aged 18 to 30 with Graves' hyperthyroidism. The CDR3 runs from the conserved cysteine through the conserved F or W. D genes are given only for firm matches. Where a row states a size, it is once, few, many or the class of an expanded clone; other rows omit it.

many	TRBJ1-2	-	TRBV7-9	CASSLWAGLDTF	TGTGCCAGCAGCTTATGGGCGGGTTTAGATACCTTC
-	TRBJ2-3	-	TRBV9	CASSAQTDTDTQYF	TGTGCCAGCAGCGCCCAGACAGACACAGATACGCAGTATTTT
many	TRBJ1-6	-	TRBV19	CASSPRRESPLHF	TGTGCCAGTAGTCCTCGCAGAGAGTCACCCCTCCACTTT
few	TRBJ2-2	-	TRBV19	CASSIDGPSQGGELFF	TGTGCCAGTAGTATAGATGGGCCTAGTCAAGGCGGGGAGCTGTTTTTT
-	TRBJ2-7	-	TRBV20-1	CSARDLGSPNSYEQYF	TGCAGTGCTAGAGATCTAGGCAGCCCTAACTCCTACGAGCAGTACTTC
-	TRBJ2-5	-	TRBV2	CASSDERVATGETQYF	TGTGCCAGCAGTGACGAACGGGTGGCCACCGGGGAGACCCAGTACTTC
many	TRBJ1-5	TRBD1	TRBV24-1	CATSDRDRNQPQHF	TGTGCCACCAGTGACCGGGACAGAAATCAGCCCCAGCATTTT
few	TRBJ1-2	-	TRBV12-3/TRBV12-4	CASSDIVDGYTF	TGTGCCAGCAGTGATATCGTCGATGGCTACACCTTC
-	TRBJ2-7	TRBD2	TRBV20-1	CSARLAGLEDYEQYF	TGCAGTGCCCGACTAGCGGGACTAGAGGATTACGAGCAGTACTTC
many	TRBJ2-2	-	TRBV7-9	CASSGGGAGELFF	TGTGCCAGCAGCGGGGGCGGAGCCGGGGAGCTGTTTTTT
-	TRBJ1-2	TRBD1	TRBV20-1	CSAPSGTVSF	TGCAGTGCCCCCTCCGGGACAGTTTCCTTC
many	TRBJ2-6	-	TRBV19	CASTTLTSGANVLTF	TGTGCCAGTACCACTCTAACCTCTGGGGCCAACGTCCTGACTTTC
few	TRBJ2-7	-	TRBV11-2	CASSLAAYYEQYF	TGTGCCAGCAGCTTGGCAGCCTACTACGAGCAGTACTTC
-	TRBJ1-2	-	TRBV2	CASSGYSF	TGTGCCAGCAGTGGATACAGCTTC
many	TRBJ2-7	-	TRBV20-1	CSARPSHYEQYF	TGCAGTGCTCGCCCTTCCCACTACGAGCAGTACTTC
few	TRBJ2-7	-	TRBV9	CASSPPGGKQYF	TGTGCCAGCAGCCCCCCAGGGGGGAAGCAGTACTTC
-	TRBJ2-6	TRBD1	TRBV10-3	CASSEVGQGIYANVLTF	TGTGCCAGCAGTGAAGTGGGACAGGGGATTTACGCCAACGTCCTGACTTTC
once	TRBJ2-5	TRBD2	TRBV29-1	CSVAAGGPETQYF	TGCAGCGTTGCCGCGGGAGGGCCGGAGACCCAGTACTTC
many	TRBJ1-1	TRBD1	TRBV10-3	CAIRVDRVSPEAFF	TGTGCCATCAGGGTCGACAGGGTTTCTCCTGAAGCTTTCTTT
-	TRBJ2-7	TRBD2	TRBV29-1	CSVELAGSYEQYF	TGCAGCGTTGAGCTAGCGGGTTCCTACGAGCAGTACTTC
-	TRBJ2-5	-	TRBV7-9	CASSAPGRRETQYF	TGTGCCAGCAGCGCACCCGGGAGACGAGAGACCCAGTACTTC
many	TRBJ1-1	-	TRBV10-2	CASSEIAEAFF	TGCGCCAGCAGTGAGATAGCTGAAGCTTTCTTT